The sequence of this TCR beta chain was determined in a study of blood T cell repertoires in COVID-19 (dated by TCRdb to 2018 to 2020). Looking at the study overall: The collaborator samples originated in the United States, Italy and Spain and spanned the acute and convalescent phases of COVID-19. Subjects who had been exposed to COVID-19, were actively infected with it, or had recovered from it provided the deeply sampled blood TCRbeta repertoires that made up the dataset. Where available, HLA class I and class II types were obtained from metadata supplied by the sample provider rather than from assay-based typing. The samples were drawn from the first 160 participants of the ongoing ImmuneRACE study and from 1,254 subjects provided by 6 global collaborators. The sample metadata nearly always contained a de-identified subject ID, COVID-19 status, age in years and sex. The material from the prospective study consisted of cDNA or gDNA derived from T cells, B-cell-depleted T cells, or PBMCs. The repertoires were made available in a free public database intended to serve as a resource for research on the immune response to SARS-CoV-2. Overall study results and their limits: Clinical and demographic metadata were provided uncurated, with the amount varying by source and participant.

From V the trimming removes 4 bases and from J it removes 5 bases, while the gene matches leave 7 bases of the junction unaccounted for. The CDR1 and CDR2 encoded by the germline V gene (reference sequence) are LGHDT and YNNKEL. Reading from cysteine to phenylalanine, the CDR3 counts 14 amino acids. The CDR3 DNA has 42 bases and is translated from base 1. Turning to this clone: Its antigen has not been determined. Per-base quality was not reported, and no clone a single base away is much larger than it.

TCRbeta CDR3 regions were amplified from genomic DNA by means of the immunoSEQ Assay, a bias-controlled multiplex PCR. For the original study's pipeline: The number of nucleated cells in each sample was estimated by amplification of reference gene primers within the assay. To quantify the absolute abundance of each unique TCRbeta CDR3 rearrangement, sequence reads were collapsed and filtered. Productive Simpson clonality was computed per sample as the square root of Simpson's diversity index over productive rearrangements. What TCRdb holds here is the immuneACCESS table cut down to in-frame rearrangements. Part of the clones is not present; checked against another copy, under half of the missing clones reflect an unresolved V gene, and the others are unexplained. V and J calls and clone size are copied from that table; D and trimming were computed from the DNA. The sample includes more than 100,000 clones, with approximately 89% observed a single time. The ten largest make up less than 4.5% of the sample.

Each collaborating institution followed its own protocols to collect whole blood in K2EDTA tubes. Collaborator samples were shipped for TCRbeta analysis as frozen whole blood, isolated PBMCs, or DNA extracted from either sample type. The TCR was taken from a woman between 55 and 75 years old with acute or convalescent COVID-19. The V gene is TRBV3-1 (or the pseudogene TRBV3-2) and the J gene is TRBJ1-2, and 7 bases in between align with TRBD1. The sample was peripheral blood. The nucleotide sequence reads as follows: TGTGCCAGCAGCCCAGGGACAGACCCGTATGGCTACACCTTC. It encodes CASSPGTDPYGYTF.